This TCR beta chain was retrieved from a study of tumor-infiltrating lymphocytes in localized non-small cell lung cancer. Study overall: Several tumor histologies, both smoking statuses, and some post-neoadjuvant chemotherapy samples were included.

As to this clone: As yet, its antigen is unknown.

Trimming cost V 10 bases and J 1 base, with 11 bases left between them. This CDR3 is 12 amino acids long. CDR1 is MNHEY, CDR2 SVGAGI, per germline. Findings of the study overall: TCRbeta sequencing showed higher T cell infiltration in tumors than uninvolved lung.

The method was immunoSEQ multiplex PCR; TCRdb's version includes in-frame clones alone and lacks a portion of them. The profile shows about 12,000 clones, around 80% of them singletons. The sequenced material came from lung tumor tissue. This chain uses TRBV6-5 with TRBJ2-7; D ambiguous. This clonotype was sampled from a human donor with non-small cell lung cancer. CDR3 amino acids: CATQSGSYEQYF. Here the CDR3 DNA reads TGTGCCACCCAGAGTGGATCCTACGAGCAGTACTTC.